Reported below is one T cell receptor beta chain. The CDR3 length is 15 residues. V was cut by 4 bases and J by 7 bases, with 18 bases left in between. Using its own MiXCR run on the PCR reads, TCRdb lists one record per CDR3 protein. This sample has a few hundred thousand distinct CDR3 sequences, with about 26% found just once. These data originate in a study of molecular identifiers for immune sequencing clone quantification. This clonotype was obtained from a human donor in good health. Some libraries in this study had Jurkat cell RNA spiked in. The material sequenced was naive CD8+ T cells from blood, with Jurkat cell RNA spiked in. Subset noted: FACS-sorted CD8+CD4-CCR7+CD45RA+ naive T cells. The gene calls are TRBV12-3 or TRBV12-4 and TRBJ2-3; the D gene could be TRBD1 or TRBD2 (6 bases each). The CDR3 is CASSYGGTALHTQYF. The DNA of the CDR3 is TGTGCCAGCAGTTACGGGGGCACTGCACTTCATACGCAGTATTTT.